This is a list of T cell receptor beta chains from one sample in a study of immune evolution from preneoplasia to lung adenocarcinoma. This table comes from immunoSEQ multiplex PCR, and its TCRdb copy is limited to in-frame clones, with some not included. The sample contains 3,600 or so clones, 77% of which appear only once. The specimen sequenced was FFPE adjacent normal lung tissue. The receptors come from a person between 70 and 80 years old with lung adenocarcinoma. CDR3s include the opening cysteine and the closing phenylalanine or tryptophan. The D gene is left open where the match is weak. Clone size is shown for a subset of rows, as once, few, many or a class of expanded clone.

D gene: -
J gene: TRBJ2-1
clone size: -
V gene: TRBV9
CDR3 protein: CASSVNSGDNEQFF
CDR3 DNA: TGTGCCAGCAGCGTAAATAGCGGAGACAATGAGCAGTTCTTC

D gene: -
J gene: TRBJ2-3
clone size: few
V gene: TRBV5-4
CDR3 protein: CASSLGQGGGTDTQYF
CDR3 DNA: TGTGCCAGCAGCTTGGGGCAGGGTGGGGGCACAGATACGCAGTATTTT

D gene: -
J gene: TRBJ1-2
clone size: -
V gene: TRBV29-1
CDR3 protein: CSVDGNSNYGYTF
CDR3 DNA: TGCAGCGTTGACGGCAATTCTAACTATGGCTACACCTTC

D gene: -
J gene: TRBJ2-3
clone size: -
V gene: TRBV6-6
CDR3 protein: CASSYLGPSTDTQYF
CDR3 DNA: TGTGCCAGCAGTTATTTGGGACCAAGCACAGATACGCAGTATTTT

D gene: -
J gene: TRBJ2-2
clone size: -
V gene: TRBV6-5
CDR3 protein: CASTINDNTGELFF
CDR3 DNA: TGTGCCAGCACCATCAACGACAACACCGGGGAGCTGTTTTTT

D gene: TRBD2
J gene: TRBJ2-3
clone size: -
V gene: TRBV5-1
CDR3 protein: CASSLVLGGSTDTQYF
CDR3 DNA: TGCGCCAGCAGCTTGGTACTCGGGGGGTCCACAGATACGCAGTATTTT

D gene: -
J gene: TRBJ1-1
clone size: -
V gene: TRBV9
CDR3 protein: CASSVQGAGTEAFF
CDR3 DNA: TGTGCCAGCAGCGTACAGGGCGCAGGCACTGAAGCTTTCTTT

D gene: -
J gene: TRBJ2-7
clone size: -
V gene: TRBV6-5
CDR3 protein: CASRRSGYEQYF
CDR3 DNA: TGTGCCAGCAGGCGCTCCGGGTACGAGCAGTACTTC

D gene: TRBD2
J gene: TRBJ2-5
clone size: -
V gene: TRBV11-2
CDR3 protein: CASSLGEVAGGPGETQYF
CDR3 DNA: TGTGCCAGCAGCTTAGGGGAGGTCGCGGGAGGGCCAGGAGAGACCCAGTACTTC

D gene: TRBD2
J gene: TRBJ2-7
clone size: -
V gene: TRBV5-1
CDR3 protein: CASSLPGLERGWFYEQYF
CDR3 DNA: TGCGCCAGCAGCTTGCCGGGACTAGAAAGGGGATGGTTCTACGAGCAGTACTTC

D gene: -
J gene: TRBJ2-3
clone size: -
V gene: TRBV11-2
CDR3 protein: CASSLAGALTDTQYF
CDR3 DNA: TGTGCCAGCAGCTTAGCGGGAGCCCTCACAGATACGCAGTATTTT

D gene: TRBD2
J gene: TRBJ2-7
clone size: -
V gene: TRBV27
CDR3 protein: CASSLGTSGTYEQYF
CDR3 DNA: TGTGCCAGCAGTTTAGGGACTAGCGGCACCTACGAGCAGTACTTC

D gene: -
J gene: TRBJ1-5
clone size: -
V gene: TRBV14
CDR3 protein: CASSQGPGQPQHF
CDR3 DNA: TGTGCCAGCAGCCAAGGGCCGGGGCAGCCCCAGCATTTT

D gene: -
J gene: TRBJ2-1
clone size: few
V gene: TRBV11-3
CDR3 protein: CASSLERGRQFF
CDR3 DNA: TGTGCCAGCAGCTTAGAGAGAGGACGGCAGTTCTTC

D gene: TRBD2
J gene: TRBJ2-7
clone size: once
V gene: TRBV6-5
CDR3 protein: CASSTTSGSPHEQYF
CDR3 DNA: TGTGCCAGCAGTACTACTAGCGGGAGCCCCCACGAGCAGTACTTC

D gene: -
J gene: TRBJ1-1
clone size: -
V gene: TRBV5-6
CDR3 protein: CASSLDGFVNTEAFF
CDR3 DNA: TGTGCCAGCAGCTTGGATGGGTTCGTGAACACTGAAGCTTTCTTT

D gene: -
J gene: TRBJ2-4
clone size: -
V gene: TRBV25-1
CDR3 protein: CASSEYAKNIQYF
CDR3 DNA: TGTGCCAGCAGTGAATATGCGAAAAACATTCAGTACTTC

D gene: -
J gene: TRBJ1-3
clone size: -
V gene: TRBV4-1
CDR3 protein: CASRPPASGPSGNTIYF
CDR3 DNA: TGCGCCAGCAGGCCGCCTGCGAGTGGCCCCTCTGGAAACACCATATATTTT

D gene: -
J gene: TRBJ1-1
clone size: -
V gene: TRBV6-5
CDR3 protein: CASSYSRVWDTEAFF
CDR3 DNA: TGTGCCAGCAGTTACTCGAGAGTTTGGGACACTGAAGCTTTCTTT

D gene: -
J gene: TRBJ1-5
clone size: -
V gene: TRBV28
CDR3 protein: CASSLRQGNQPQHF
CDR3 DNA: TGTGCCAGCAGTTTACGGCAGGGCAATCAGCCCCAGCATTTT

D gene: TRBD2
J gene: TRBJ2-3
clone size: -
V gene: TRBV7-2
CDR3 protein: CASRRRRGGPVQPDTQYF
CDR3 DNA: TGTGCCAGCCGGCGTCGGCGGGGGGGCCCGGTTCAGCCAGATACGCAGTATTTT

D gene: -
J gene: TRBJ2-2
clone size: -
V gene: TRBV6-4
CDR3 protein: CASSAEDTGELFF
CDR3 DNA: TGTGCCAGCAGTGCCGAGGACACCGGGGAGCTGTTTTTT

D gene: -
J gene: TRBJ2-1
clone size: -
V gene: TRBV5-1
CDR3 protein: CASSLEGYDEQFF
CDR3 DNA: TGCGCCAGCAGCTTGGAGGGTTACGATGAGCAGTTCTTC